Listed here are 21 T cell receptor beta chains from one sample, sequenced in a study of cytomegalovirus exposure and HLA in healthy donors. 13 Jbeta primers and 60 Vbeta primers were used for the PCR. The protocol was immunoSEQ multiplex PCR, while the TCRdb copy is restricted to in-frame clones and leaves out a portion. The top ten hold roughly 1.4% of the sample, which has 150,000 to 200,000 clones, just over 75% seen once. Sequencing was carried out using PBMCs. The receptors here all came from a man in his forties in good health and CMV-seronegative.

The J gene is TRBJ1-2, the V gene TRBV2; TRBD1 is a possible D gene (6 bases). The V gene's germline CDR1 is SNHLY and CDR2 FYNNEI. The length of the CDR3 is 13 residues. V lost 2 bases, J lost 6 bases, and 10 bases lay in between. CDR3 residues: CASSETGTHGYTF. The DNA for the CDR3 is TGTGCCAGCAGTGAAACAGGGACACATGGCTACACCTTC. Based on the CDR3 plus reference TRBV2 and TRBJ1-2, the full variable domain is EPEVTQTPSHQVTQMGQEVILRCVPISNHLYFYWYRQILGQKVEFLVSFYNNEISEKSEIFDDQFSVERPDGSNFTLKIRSTKLEDSAMYFCASSETGTHGYTFGSGTRLTVV.

The chain employs TRBV7-2 and TRBJ2-7; 13 bases fit TRBD2. CDR1 and CDR2 from the germline V gene are SGHTA and FQGNSA. This CDR3 is 17 amino acids long. Trimming at V came to 1 base and at J to 9 bases, leaving 12 bases not matched to a gene. The CDR3 bases are TGTGCCAGCAGCTTAGTGGGACTAGCGGGGACCTCTTTGGGGCAGTACTTC. Amino acid sequence: CASSLVGLAGTSLGQYF.

A single count supports this clone. This rearrangement joins TRBV5-1 to TRBJ2-2; no firm D call. This CDR3 is 16 amino acids long. Germline-derived CDR1 and CDR2 are SGHRS and YFSETQ. V lost 4 bases, J lost 0 bases, and 13 bases lay in between. CDR3 sequence (DNA): TGCGCCAGCAGCCTAGACTCAATTTCGAACACCGGGGAGCTGTTTTTT. Amino acid sequence: CASSLDSISNTGELFF.

The rearrangement joins TRBV4-2 to TRBJ2-1; 12 nucleotides line up with TRBD2. There are 15 residues in the CDR3. Germline values: CDR1 LGHNA, CDR2 YNFKEQ. V dropped 5 bases and J dropped 10; count of bases not matched to a gene: 9. As DNA, the CDR3 is TGTGCCAGCAGCGTCCGGACTAGCGGGATAAGAGAGCAGTTCTTC. Protein product: CASSVRTSGIREQFF.

V is TRBV27 and J is TRBJ2-5; D is uncertain. Trimming removed 5 bases from V and 4 bases from J, with 14 bases in between. The CDR3 has 14 residues. Looked up from germline, CDR1 is MNHEY and CDR2 is SMNVEV (reference sequence). The CDR3 DNA sequence: TGTGCCAGCAGTGTCCTGGCCTCGGGAGAGACCCAGTACTTC. Translating gives CASSVLASGETQYF.

This clone showed up just a few times. V is TRBV6-6 and J is TRBJ2-1, with TRBD2 identical over 8 bases. Trimming took 6 bases from V and 0 from J; bases not matched to a gene: 7. This CDR3 is 16 amino acids long. Germline assignment: CDR1 MNHNY and CDR2 SVGAGI (reference sequence). The CDR3 reads CASSGLAASSYNEQFF. The CDR3 DNA reads as TGTGCCAGCAGCGGACTAGCCGCCAGCTCCTACAATGAGCAGTTCTTC.

This clone was seen a few times. CDR3 protein: CASSLLPAGSTDTQYF. CDR3 bases: TGCGCCAGCAGCTTGCTACCAGCGGGTAGCACAGATACGCAGTATTTT. This chain joins TRBV5-1 and TRBJ2-3; maybe TRBD2 (6 bases). The CDR3 loop spans 16 amino acids. Germline values: CDR1 SGHRS, CDR2 YFSETQ. Deletions cut 1 base from V and 0 bases from J, with 12 bases between.

The chain recombines TRBV29-1 with TRBJ2-3; 11 bases agree with TRBD2. The CDR3 length is 15 residues. Germline V gives CDR1 SQVTM, CDR2 ANQGSEA. V gave up 8 bases and J gave up 2 bases; unmatched junction bases: 9. CDR3 loop: CSIHLAGGPTDTQYF. In nucleotides, the CDR3 is TGCAGCATCCACCTAGCGGGAGGACCCACAGATACGCAGTATTTT.

This clone has at least ten counts. V is TRBV11-1 and J is TRBJ1-2; 7 bases match TRBD1. In germline, CDR1 is SGHAT, CDR2 FQDESV (reference sequence). This CDR3 is 16 amino acids long. V lost 2 bases to trimming and J lost 3 bases; unmatched junction nucleotides: 9. The CDR3 reads CASSLSLGQEHYGYTF. The CDR3 region has the DNA TGTGCCAGCAGCTTAAGCCTAGGACAGGAGCACTATGGCTACACCTTC.

The V gene is TRBV7-9, the J gene TRBJ2-3; TRBD2 matches 7 bases. Germline CDR1 is SEHNR and CDR2 is FQNEAQ (reference sequence). This CDR3 contains 15 residues. V shed 1 base and J 1 base; nucleotides not matched to a gene: 2. The CDR3 reads CASSLGLAGTDTQYF. The CDR3 bases are TGTGCCAGCAGCTTAGGGCTAGCGGGCACAGATACGCAGTATTTT.

This chain joins TRBV19 and TRBJ2-7; 7 bases align to TRBD2. The CDR3 is made up of 15 amino acids. The germline V gene encodes CDR1 LNHDA and CDR2 SQIVND (reference sequence). V was pared by 3 bases and J by 0 bases, with 5 bases of the junction left unmatched. The chain's CDR3 is CASSIYAGASYEQYF. DNA for the CDR3: TGTGCCAGTAGTATCTACGCGGGAGCCTCCTACGAGCAGTACTTC.

V gene TRBV18 combines with J gene TRBJ1-4; the D gene is possibly TRBD1 (5 bases). The CDR3 runs to 14 residues. V was cut by 4 bases and J by 4 bases, with 10 bases left in between. Germline loops: CDR1 KGHSH, CDR2 LQKENI. CDR3 nucleotides: TGTGCCAGCTCACTCCAGGGTAATAATGAAAAACTGTTTTTT. Translating gives CASSLQGNNEKLFF. Looking up the rest from reference TRBV18 and TRBJ1-4 gives the full variable domain: NAGVMQNPRHLVRRRGQEARLRCSPMKGHSHVYWYRQLPEEGLKFMVYLQKENIIDESGMPKERFSAEFPKEGPSILRIQQVVRGDSAAYFCASSLQGNNEKLFFGSGTQLSVL.

The J gene is TRBJ2-3, the V gene TRBV27; D is perhaps TRBD2 (6 bases). Germline lookup yields CDR1 MNHEY and CDR2 SMNVEV (reference sequence). Trimming shortened V by 5 bases and J by 3 bases, and 15 bases separated the two germline ends. The CDR3 contains 15 residues. For the CDR3, the DNA is TGTGCCAGCAGTGACGGGAGCTTGGGGACAGATACGCAGTATTTT. Encoded protein: CASSDGSLGTDTQYF.

This clone came up once. CDR3 in amino acids: CASSFAGGARGYTF. The CDR3 nucleotides are TGTGCCAGCAGCTTTGCGGGGGGCGCACGGGGCTACACCTTC. The chain has TRBV5-4 and TRBJ1-2; a possible D gene is TRBD1 (6 bases). CDR3 length equals 14 residues. Germline CDR1 reads SGHNT; CDR2 reads YYREEE (reference sequence). The V and J ends lost 2 bases and 8 bases respectively, with 16 bases between them.

The chain carries TRBV10-3 and TRBJ2-1; 9 nucleotides agree with TRBD1. This CDR3 comprises 13 residues. J lost 8 bases, V lost 6 bases, and 5 bases had no gene match. Germline lookup yields CDR1 ENHRY and CDR2 SYGVKD. CDR3 in DNA: TGTGCCATCAGGGGACAGGGAGTTGATGAGCAGTTCTTC. Protein: CAIRGQGVDEQFF.

This clone is a singleton in its sample. As DNA, the CDR3 is TGCGCCAGCAGCCTGGGGCTGAACACTGAAGCTTTCTTT. This codes for CASSLGLNTEAFF. This chain uses TRBV5-1 with TRBJ1-1; tentative D call: TRBD1 (5 bases). The CDR3 has 13 amino acids. The germline V and J ends were trimmed by 4 bases and 0 bases, with 7 bases remaining between them. CDR1 is SGHRS, CDR2 YFSETQ, per germline. Supplemented by reference TRBV5-1 and TRBJ1-1, the full variable domain reads KAGVTQTPRYLIKTRGQQVTLSCSPISGHRSVSWYQQTPGQGLQFLFEYFSETQRNKGNFPGRFSGRQFSNSRSEMNVSTLELGDSALYLCASSLGLNTEAFFGQGTRLTVV.

The rearrangement uses TRBV15 and TRBJ1-5, with 10 bases lining up with TRBD1. With 5 bases clipped from V and 1 base from J, the junction kept 5 bases outside the gene matches. Per the germline V gene, CDR1 is LNHNV and CDR2 is YYDKDF (reference sequence). The CDR3 is made up of 16 amino acids. The CDR3 DNA reads as TGTGCCACCAGCTCAATGGGACAGGGGAGCAATCAGCCCCAGCATTTT. This encodes CATSSMGQGSNQPQHF.

The chain has TRBV10-1 and TRBJ2-7; 7 bases line up with TRBD2. The germline gives CDR1 WNHNN, CDR2 SYGVQD (reference sequence). The V gene end was trimmed by 3 bases and the J gene end by 0 bases; junction bases not matched to a gene: 2. The CDR3 has 14 residues. CDR3 nucleotide sequence: TGCGCCAGCAGTGAACTAGCGAGCTCCTACGAGCAGTACTTC. It is translated as CASSELASSYEQYF.

The sample holds a few counts of this clone. V gene TRBV2 combines with J gene TRBJ2-2; weak D call: TRBD1 (6 bases). Trimming cost V 11 bases and J 4 bases, with 14 bases left between them. The germline gives CDR1 SNHLY, CDR2 FYNNEI. The CDR3 runs to 13 residues. CDR3 amino acids: CARQGHGTGELFF. CDR3 sequence (DNA): TGTGCCCGCCAGGGACATGGCACCGGGGAGCTGTTTTTT. The full variable domain, with the rest looked up from reference TRBV2 and TRBJ2-2, is EPEVTQTPSHQVTQMGQEVILRCVPISNHLYFYWYRQILGQKVEFLVSFYNNEISEKSEIFDDQFSVERPDGSNFTLKIRSTKLEDSAMYFCARQGHGTGELFFGEGSRLTVL.

This clone was found a few times. The chain links TRBV6-5 to TRBJ2-5, with a tentative D call TRBD1 (5 bases). The CDR3 runs to 15 residues. V was clipped by 2 bases and J by 2 bases, with 12 bases between them. Looked up from germline, CDR1 is MNHEY and CDR2 is SVGAGI. The CDR3 region is CASSYGTGLQETQYF. CDR3 DNA: TGTGCCAGCAGTTACGGCACAGGCCTTCAAGAGACCCAGTACTTC.

The chain employs TRBV27 and TRBJ2-1; TRBD1 matches 11 bases. With V trimmed by 8 bases and J by 9 bases, 12 bases remained unmatched. The CDR3 sequence is 15 residues long. CDR1 and CDR2 (germline): MNHEY, SMNVEV (reference sequence). The CDR3 here is CASSEGTGGRGEQFF. Here the CDR3 DNA reads TGTGCCAGCTCTGAGGGGACAGGGGGTAGGGGTGAGCAGTTCTTC.